This T cell receptor beta chain stems from a study of cytomegalovirus exposure and HLA in healthy donors. The study, taken as a whole, reports: In vitro, a few CMV-associated chains proved specific for CMV antigens.

As concerns this clone: The antigen is unknown.

The data were produced by immunoSEQ multiplex PCR, yet TCRdb's version contains in-frame clones alone and is incomplete. This table holds around 120,000 clones, 70% to 90% found once. Looked up from germline, CDR1 is SNHLY and CDR2 is FYNNEI. The CDR3 has 13 residues. Germline trimming cut 2 bases from V and 5 bases from J; bases unmatched to any gene: 3. An approximately 130-subject validation cohort, separate from the approximately 670-subject first cohort, supplied the donors. The sample was PBMCs. This chain uses TRBV2 with TRBJ2-7; 7 nucleotides align to TRBD1. This TCR came from a woman under 30 in good health and CMV-seronegative. Here the CDR3 DNA reads TGTGCCAGCAGTGAAAGGGGGCGCGACGAGCAGTACTTC. Residues: CASSERGRDEQYF.